This T cell receptor (beta chain) came from a study of T-cell reconstitution after alpha-beta-depleted transplantation in children. Unique molecular identifiers were incorporated into the prepared TCRbeta library. Using its own MiXCR run on the PCR reads, TCRdb lists one record per CDR3 protein. The data contain about 610,000 distinct CDR3 sequences, over 9.5% of them singletons. Germline V gene sequence: CDR1 SGHRS, CDR2 YFSETQ. Trimming removed 0 bases at V and 5 bases at J, with 11 bases between. The CDR3 covers 14 residues. This clonotype was recorded at least ten times. The input for sequencing was PBMCs from the stem cell graft donor, taken from the stem cell graft. This receptor was obtained from a human donor who donated a stem cell graft to a child with acute myeloid leukemia. The gene calls are TRBV5-1 and TRBJ2-5; D not resolved. The CDR3 sequence: CASSLASAIETQYF. In DNA, the CDR3 is TGCGCCAGCAGCTTGGCCTCAGCTATCGAGACCCAGTACTTC. The full variable domain, in which reference TRBV5-1 and TRBJ2-5 provide the parts outside the CDR3, is KAGVTQTPRYLIKTRGQQVTLSCSPISGHRSVSWYQQTPGQGLQFLFEYFSETQRNKGNFPGRFSGRQFSNSRSEMNVSTLELGDSALYLCASSLASAIETQYFGPGTRLLVL.